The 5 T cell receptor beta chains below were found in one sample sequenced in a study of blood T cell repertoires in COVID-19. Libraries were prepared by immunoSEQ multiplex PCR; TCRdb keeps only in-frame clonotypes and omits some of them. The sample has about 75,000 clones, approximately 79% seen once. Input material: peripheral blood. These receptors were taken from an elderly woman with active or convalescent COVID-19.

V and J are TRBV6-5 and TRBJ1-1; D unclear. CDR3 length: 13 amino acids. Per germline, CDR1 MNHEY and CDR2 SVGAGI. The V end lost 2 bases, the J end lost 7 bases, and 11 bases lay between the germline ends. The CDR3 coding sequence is TGTGCCAGCAGTTACGAGGGAGGAGGTGAAGCTTTCTTT. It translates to CASSYEGGGEAFF.

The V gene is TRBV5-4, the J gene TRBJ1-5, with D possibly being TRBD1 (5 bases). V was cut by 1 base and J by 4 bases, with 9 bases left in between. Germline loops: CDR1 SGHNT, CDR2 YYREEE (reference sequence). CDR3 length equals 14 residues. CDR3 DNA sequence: TGTGCCAGCAGCTTGTCGGGGGGAAATCAGCCCCAGCATTTT. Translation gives CASSLSGGNQPQHF. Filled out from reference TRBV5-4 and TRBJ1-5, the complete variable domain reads ETGVTQSPTHLIKTRGQQVTLRCSSQSGHNTVSWYQQALGQGPQFIFQYYREEENGRGNFPPRFSGLQFPNYSSELNVNALELDDSALYLCASSLSGGNQPQHFGDGTRLSIL.

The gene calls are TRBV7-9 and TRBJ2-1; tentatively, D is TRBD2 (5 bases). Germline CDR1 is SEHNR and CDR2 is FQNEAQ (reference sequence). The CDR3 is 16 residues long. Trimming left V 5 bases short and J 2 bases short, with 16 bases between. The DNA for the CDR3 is TGTGCCAGCAGCCCACTGATAGCGTTTACCTACAATGAGCAGTTCTTC. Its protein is CASSPLIAFTYNEQFF.

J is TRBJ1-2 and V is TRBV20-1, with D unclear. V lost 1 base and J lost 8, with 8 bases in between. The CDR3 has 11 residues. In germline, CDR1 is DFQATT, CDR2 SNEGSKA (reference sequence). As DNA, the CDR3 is TGCAGTGCTAGAGCCCGGGGAGGCTACACCTTC. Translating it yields CSARARGGYTF.

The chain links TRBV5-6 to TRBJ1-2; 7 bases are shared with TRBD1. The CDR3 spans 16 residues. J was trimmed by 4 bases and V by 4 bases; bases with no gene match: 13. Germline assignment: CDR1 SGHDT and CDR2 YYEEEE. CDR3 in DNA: TGTGCCAGCAGCGCAGGGGGTCTGACCGCGCGCTATGGCTACACCTTC. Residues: CASSAGGLTARYGYTF.